Listed below are T cell receptor beta chains from one sample, sequenced in a study of blood T cell repertoires in COVID-19. Assay used: immunoSEQ multiplex PCR; TCRdb lists only in-frame clones, some missing. The sample includes 390,000 or so clones, almost 90% of them seen just once. Sequences were obtained from peripheral blood. Receptors were obtained from a man in his late teens or twenties with active or convalescent COVID-19. The CDR3 runs from the conserved cysteine through the conserved F or W. The order of the fields is CDR3 protein, CDR3 DNA, J gene, D gene, clone size, V gene. A D gene is named only where the DNA matches it firmly. Clone size appears in some rows only: once, few, many, or a class for an expanded clone.

CDR3: CASSWGTGFSYEQYF; DNA: TGTGCCAGCAGTTGGGGGACAGGGTTTTCCTACGAGCAGTACTTC; J: TRBJ2-7; D: TRBD1; size: NA; V: TRBV27
CDR3: CASSYSTSGGDTDTQYF; DNA: TGTGCCAGCAGTTACTCTACTAGCGGGGGTGACACAGATACGCAGTATTTT; J: TRBJ2-3; D: TRBD2; size: NA; V: TRBV6-2/TRBV6-3
CDR3: CASSQGQGGQPQHF; DNA: TGTGCCAGCAGCCAGGGACAGGGCGGGCAGCCCCAGCATTTT; J: TRBJ1-5; D: TRBD1; size: NA; V: TRBV2
CDR3: CASSPSGSYNEQFF; DNA: TGTGCCAGCTCACCTAGCGGGAGTTACAATGAGCAGTTCTTC; J: TRBJ2-1; D: TRBD2; size: NA; V: TRBV18
CDR3: CASSIAGGPIDTQYF; DNA: TGTGCCAGCAGTATAGCGGGAGGGCCTATAGATACGCAGTATTTT; J: TRBJ2-3; D: TRBD2; size: NA; V: TRBV6-2/TRBV6-3
CDR3: CASSQDIYSYEQYF; DNA: TGCGCCAGCAGCCAAGATATTTACAGTTACGAGCAGTACTTC; J: TRBJ2-7; D: NA; size: NA; V: TRBV4-3
CDR3: CASSPGFGWTEAFF; DNA: TGTGCCAGTAGTCCAGGATTTGGATGGACTGAAGCTTTCTTT; J: TRBJ1-1; D: NA; size: NA; V: TRBV19
CDR3: CASSSPGRGGRGEQFF; DNA: TGTGCCAGCAGCTCCCCTGGGCGGGGGGGCCGAGGAGAGCAGTTCTTC; J: TRBJ2-1; D: TRBD2; size: NA; V: TRBV7-2
CDR3: CASSPGTSDQPQHF; DNA: TGTGCCAGCTCACCAGGGACAAGCGATCAGCCCCAGCATTTT; J: TRBJ1-5; D: NA; size: NA; V: TRBV18
CDR3: CAWSGLAGTQYF; DNA: TGTGCCTGGAGTGGCCTAGCCGGCACCCAGTACTTC; J: TRBJ2-5; D: NA; size: NA; V: TRBV30
CDR3: CASSQTGAYQPQHF; DNA: TGTGCCAGCAGTCAAACAGGGGCATATCAGCCCCAGCATTTT; J: TRBJ1-5; D: TRBD1; size: NA; V: TRBV28
CDR3: CASSLWTGLNTEAFF; DNA: TGTGCCAGCAGTTTATGGACAGGACTGAACACTGAAGCTTTCTTT; J: TRBJ1-1; D: TRBD1; size: NA; V: TRBV27
CDR3: CASSTGEETQYF; DNA: TGTGCCAGCAGTACAGGAGAAGAGACCCAGTACTTC; J: TRBJ2-5; D: NA; size: NA; V: TRBV2
CDR3: CASIQNTEAFF; DNA: TGCGCCAGCATTCAAAACACTGAAGCTTTCTTT; J: TRBJ1-1; D: NA; size: few; V: TRBV5-1
CDR3: CASSRTGDYQETQYF; DNA: TGCGCCAGCAGCCGGACAGGGGACTACCAAGAGACCCAGTACTTC; J: TRBJ2-5; D: TRBD1; size: NA; V: TRBV5-1
CDR3: CASSRDRLAHSGNTIYF; DNA: TGTGCCAGCAGTCGGGACAGGTTGGCTCACTCTGGAAACACCATATATTTT; J: TRBJ1-3; D: TRBD1; size: NA; V: TRBV27
CDR3: CASGKREGWTGELFF; DNA: TGTGCCAGCGGAAAGCGGGAGGGTTGGACCGGGGAGCTGTTTTTT; J: TRBJ2-2; D: TRBD2; size: NA; V: TRBV28
CDR3: CASSEEPGRGPYEQYF; DNA: TGTGCCAGCAGTGAAGAACCAGGGAGGGGACCCTACGAGCAGTACTTC; J: TRBJ2-7; D: TRBD2; size: NA; V: TRBV6-1
CDR3: CASSQDSLADYNEQFF; DNA: TGCGCCAGCAGCCAAGATAGTCTAGCGGACTACAATGAGCAGTTCTTC; J: TRBJ2-1; D: TRBD2; size: NA; V: TRBV4-3
CDR3: CASSLGSEAFF; DNA: TGTGCCAGCAGCTTGGGGAGTGAAGCTTTCTTT; J: TRBJ1-1; D: NA; size: NA; V: TRBV5-6
CDR3: CASSKLASASTDTQYF; DNA: TGCGCCAGCAGCAAGCTGGCTAGCGCAAGCACAGATACGCAGTATTTT; J: TRBJ2-3; D: NA; size: NA; V: TRBV5-1
CDR3: CASSHERVQFF; DNA: TGTGCCAGCAGCCATGAACGCGTGCAGTTCTTC; J: TRBJ2-1; D: NA; size: few; V: TRBV14
CDR3: CASSHLAGGSSDTQYF; DNA: TGCGCCAGCAGCCATCTAGCGGGAGGTTCATCAGATACGCAGTATTTT; J: TRBJ2-3; D: TRBD2; size: NA; V: TRBV4-3
CDR3: CASSILVGLAGNKSSYNEQFF; DNA: TGTGCCAGTAGTATATTAGTGGGACTAGCGGGAAACAAGAGCTCCTACAATGAGCAGTTCTTC; J: TRBJ2-1; D: TRBD2; size: NA; V: TRBV19
CDR3: CASSWDRGYGYTF; DNA: TGCGCCAGCAGCTGGGACAGGGGCTATGGCTACACCTTC; J: TRBJ1-2; D: TRBD1; size: NA; V: TRBV5-1
CDR3: CASSHIQNTGELFF; DNA: TGTGCCAGCAGCCACATACAGAACACCGGGGAGCTGTTTTTT; J: TRBJ2-2; D: NA; size: NA; V: TRBV27
CDR3: CATSDFGREVSGELFF; DNA: TGTGCCACCAGTGATTTCGGCAGGGAAGTATCCGGGGAGCTGTTTTTT; J: TRBJ2-2; D: NA; size: few; V: TRBV24-1
CDR3: CAMRGLAEETQYF; DNA: TGTGCCATGCGGGGACTAGCGGAAGAGACCCAGTACTTC; J: TRBJ2-5; D: TRBD2; size: NA; V: TRBV6-5
CDR3: CASSLYGGSGLAGSYEQYF; DNA: TGTGCCAGCAGTTTATACGGGGGCTCGGGACTAGCGGGATCCTACGAGCAGTACTTC; J: TRBJ2-7; D: TRBD2; size: NA; V: TRBV28
CDR3: CASSLWGGETYEQYF; DNA: TGCGCCAGCAGCTTGTGGGGCGGGGAAACCTACGAGCAGTACTTC; J: TRBJ2-7; D: NA; size: NA; V: TRBV5-1
CDR3: CASSYLSGSADTQYF; DNA: TGTGCCAGCAGTTACTTGAGCGGGAGCGCAGATACGCAGTATTTT; J: TRBJ2-3; D: TRBD2; size: NA; V: TRBV6-6
CDR3: CASCYTGTEAFF; DNA: TGTGCCAGCTGTTATACGGGCACTGAAGCTTTCTTT; J: TRBJ1-1; D: NA; size: once; V: TRBV6-6
CDR3: CASTKGQGRKAFF; DNA: TGTGCCAGCACCAAGGGACAGGGGAGAAAAGCTTTCTTT; J: TRBJ1-1; D: TRBD1; size: NA; V: TRBV6-5
CDR3: CASSPRGNDYGYTF; DNA: TGTGCCAGCAGCCCCCGGGGGAATGACTATGGCTACACCTTC; J: TRBJ1-2; D: NA; size: few; V: TRBV6-5
CDR3: CASSSWTGGDEAFF; DNA: TGTGCCAGCAGTTCTTGGACAGGGGGCGATGAAGCTTTCTTT; J: TRBJ1-1; D: TRBD1; size: NA; V: TRBV27
CDR3: CASSGQGFNYEQYF; DNA: TGTGCCAGCAGTGGACAGGGATTCAACTACGAGCAGTACTTC; J: TRBJ2-7; D: TRBD1; size: NA; V: TRBV2
CDR3: CASSQDRYTQYF; DNA: TGTGCCAGCAGTCAGGACAGGTATACGCAGTATTTT; J: TRBJ2-3; D: TRBD1; size: NA; V: TRBV28
CDR3: CASSTGQYMVEQYF; DNA: TGTGCCAGCAGCACCGGACAGTACATGGTCGAGCAGTACTTC; J: TRBJ2-7; D: NA; size: NA; V: TRBV11-2
CDR3: CASSRTGSGNTIYF; DNA: TGTGCCAGCAGCCGGACAGGGTCTGGAAACACCATATATTTT; J: TRBJ1-3; D: TRBD1; size: NA; V: TRBV14
CDR3: CASSLWSSGGYTF; DNA: TGTGCCAGCAGCTTGTGGTCCTCCGGGGGCTACACCTTC; J: TRBJ1-2; D: NA; size: NA; V: TRBV5-4
CDR3: CASSLPGVRIYGYTF; DNA: TGTGCCAGCAGCTTGCCCGGGGTTCGTATCTATGGCTACACCTTC; J: TRBJ1-2; D: NA; size: NA; V: TRBV7-9
CDR3: CASTPGAEAFF; DNA: TGTGCCAGCACCCCTGGGGCCGAAGCTTTCTTT; J: TRBJ1-1; D: NA; size: NA; V: TRBV28
CDR3: CASSYTLAGLDQETQYF; DNA: TGTGCCAGCAGTTATACCCTCGCGGGACTGGACCAAGAGACCCAGTACTTC; J: TRBJ2-5; D: NA; size: NA; V: TRBV6-2/TRBV6-3
CDR3: CASSQRWALPLNGQPQHF; DNA: TGCGCCAGCAGCCAAAGATGGGCCCTACCCCTCAATGGGCAGCCCCAGCATTTT; J: TRBJ1-5; D: NA; size: NA; V: TRBV4-1
CDR3: CASNSLYYEQYF; DNA: TGTGCCAGCAATAGCCTCTACTACGAGCAGTACTTC; J: TRBJ2-7; D: NA; size: NA; V: TRBV2
CDR3: CASSQAREKLFF; DNA: TGTGCCAGCAGCCAAGCCCGGGAAAAACTGTTTTTT; J: TRBJ1-4; D: NA; size: NA; V: TRBV7-8
CDR3: CASSSPGRADYGYTF; DNA: TGTGCCAGCAGTTCTCCGGGCAGGGCCGACTATGGCTACACCTTC; J: TRBJ1-2; D: NA; size: NA; V: TRBV6-5
CDR3: CASSNWSSLLNTEAFF; DNA: TGTGCCAGTAGTAACTGGTCCTCCCTCCTGAACACTGAAGCTTTCTTT; J: TRBJ1-1; D: NA; size: NA; V: TRBV19
CDR3: CASTDSGTGITGELFF; DNA: TGTGCCAGCACCGACTCCGGGACAGGGATCACCGGGGAGCTGTTTTTT; J: TRBJ2-2; D: TRBD1; size: NA; V: TRBV7-9
CDR3: CASSLVNGQYQPQHF; DNA: TGTGCCAGCAGCTTAGTTAACGGACAGTACCAGCCCCAGCATTTT; J: TRBJ1-5; D: NA; size: NA; V: TRBV7-2
CDR3: CARSVPAGGLDTQYF; DNA: TGTGCCAGGTCTGTCCCAGCGGGGGGCTTGGATACGCAGTATTTT; J: TRBJ2-3; D: TRBD2; size: NA; V: TRBV2
CDR3: CASSSGRQGARTDTQYF; DNA: TGTGCCAGCAGCTCAGGGAGACAGGGGGCCCGCACAGATACGCAGTATTTT; J: TRBJ2-3; D: TRBD1; size: NA; V: TRBV7-6
CDR3: CASSVGGGDTEAFF; DNA: TGCGCCAGCAGCGTGGGCGGAGGGGACACTGAAGCTTTCTTT; J: TRBJ1-1; D: NA; size: NA; V: TRBV5-1
CDR3: CASSLEAYGYTF; DNA: TGTGCCAGCAGTCTCGAGGCCTATGGCTACACCTTC; J: TRBJ1-2; D: NA; size: NA; V: TRBV12-3/TRBV12-4
CDR3: CASSPGHSYEQYF; DNA: TGTGCCAGCAGCCCGGGACATAGCTACGAGCAGTACTTC; J: TRBJ2-7; D: NA; size: NA; V: TRBV5-6
CDR3: CASSLGPGTGARMNTEAFF; DNA: TGTGCCAGCAGCTTAGGACCCGGGACAGGGGCCCGGATGAACACTGAAGCTTTCTTT; J: TRBJ1-1; D: TRBD1; size: once; V: TRBV7-6
CDR3: CASSLYGQVPGYEQYF; DNA: TGTGCCAGCAGTTTATACGGACAGGTACCAGGGTACGAGCAGTACTTC; J: TRBJ2-7; D: TRBD1; size: NA; V: TRBV27